The 15 T cell receptor beta chains below were found in one sample sequenced in a study of shared T cell receptors in the human thymus. Some clones are missing from TCRdb's copy, which holds only in-frame ones; the method was immunoSEQ multiplex PCR. The sample consists of about 660,000 clones, 70% to 90% of them appearing once. This sample was also put to use in a study of human thymus T cells.

The sample consisted of thymocytes. The receptors originated from a boy younger than two with a congenital heart defect.

This chain joins TRBV27 and TRBJ1-1; D might be TRBD1 (6 bases). The germline gives CDR1 MNHEY, CDR2 SMNVEV (reference sequence). Trimming cost V 7 bases and J 1 base, with 13 bases left between them. The CDR3 contains 14 residues. The CDR3 here is CASTPRGGNTEAFF. CDR3 nucleotides: TGTGCCAGCACCCCGAGGGGGGGGAACACTGAAGCTTTCTTT.

V and J are TRBV28 and TRBJ2-2; 11 positions match TRBD2. The CDR3 extends over 19 amino acids. J was trimmed by 2 bases and V by 5 bases; bases with no gene match: 13. Germline V lookup: CDR1 MDHEN, CDR2 SYDVKM. Written as DNA, the CDR3 is TGTGCCAGCAGTGAATTCCACGGACTAGCGGGTTTTAACACCGGGGAGCTGTTTTTT. Amino acid sequence: CASSEFHGLAGFNTGELFF. Full variable domain (outside the CDR3, taken from reference TRBV28 and TRBJ2-2): DVKVTQSSRYLVKRTGEKVFLECVQDMDHENMFWYRQDPGLGLRLIYFSYDVKMKEKGDIPEGYSVSREKKERFSLILESASTNQTSMYLCASSEFHGLAGFNTGELFFGEGSRLTVL.

The chain joins TRBV7-2 to TRBJ2-1; 8 nucleotides line up with TRBD2. The CDR3 consists of 13 residues. Germline values: CDR1 SGHTA, CDR2 FQGNSA. Trimming cost V 2 bases and J 10 bases; bases outside gene matches: 4. The CDR3 DNA reads as TGTGCCAGCAGCTTACAGGGCGGGGGGGAGCAGTTCTTC. Translating it yields CASSLQGGGEQFF. Drawing the rest from reference TRBV7-2 and TRBJ2-1, the complete variable domain is GAGVSQSPSNKVTEKGKDVELRCDPISGHTALYWYRQSLGQGLEFLIYFQGNSAPDKSGLPSDRFSAERTGGSVSTLTIQRTQQEDSAVYLCASSLQGGGEQFFGPGTRLTVL.

The chain employs TRBV6-5 and TRBJ2-7; D possibly corresponds to TRBD1 (6 bases). Trimming cost V 10 bases and J 2 bases, with 12 bases left between them. The V gene's germline CDR1 is MNHEY and CDR2 SVGAGI. The CDR3 contains 12 residues. CDR3 amino acids: CATWTVAYEQYF. In DNA, the CDR3 is TGTGCCACCTGGACAGTTGCCTACGAGCAGTACTTC.

The V gene is TRBV28, the J gene TRBJ2-3; 8 nucleotides line up with TRBD2. V lost 2 bases, J lost 3 bases, and 7 bases stayed unmatched. The CDR3 spans 16 residues. Germline CDR1 MDHEN, CDR2 SYDVKM. The CDR3 DNA sequence: TGTGCCAGCAGTTTACGGACTAGCCCGTGGACAGATACGCAGTATTTT. It encodes CASSLRTSPWTDTQYF.

This clone occurred once. The rearrangement joins TRBV11-2 to TRBJ2-7; weak D call: TRBD1 (6 bases). The V end lost 3 bases, the J end lost 2 bases, and 14 bases lay between the germline ends. The V gene's germline CDR1 is SGHAT and CDR2 FQNNGV. This CDR3 region has 15 residues. CDR3: CASSFNRVFPYEQYF. As DNA, the CDR3 is TGTGCCAGCAGCTTTAACAGGGTGTTTCCCTACGAGCAGTACTTC.

The rearrangement uses TRBV11-3 and TRBJ2-7; possibly TRBD1 for D (6 bases). Germline V gene lookup returns CDR1 SGHNT and CDR2 YENEEA. The V and J ends lost 5 bases and 7 bases respectively, with 12 bases between them. The CDR3 has 12 amino acids. CDR3 in DNA: TGTGCCAGCAGCCCCTGGACAGAAGAGCAGTACTTC. It codes for CASSPWTEEQYF.

CDR3 sequence reads: CASRGGRSNTGELFF. The CDR3 DNA is TGCGCCAGCAGGGGGGGGCGTTCGAACACCGGGGAGCTGTTTTTT. This chain connects TRBV4-3 to TRBJ2-2; weak D call: TRBD2 (7 bases). The ends were cut back, 6 bases at V and 0 bases at J, with 11 bases in the middle. The CDR3 contains 15 residues. Per germline, CDR1 LGHNA and CDR2 YSLEER.

CDR3 sequence reads: CASSIVERGGVGAQYF. The DNA of the CDR3 is TGTGCCAGTAGTATAGTAGAGCGGGGGGGGGTCGGTGCGCAGTATTTT. This rearrangement joins TRBV19 to TRBJ2-3; 10 nucleotides match TRBD2. This CDR3 spans 16 amino acids. CDR1 LNHDA and CDR2 SQIVND come from the germline V gene (reference sequence). V gave up 1 base and J gave up 10 bases; unmatched junction bases: 11. Combining the CDR3 with reference TRBV19 and TRBJ2-3 gives the whole variable domain DGGITQSPKYLFRKEGQNVTLSCEQNLNHDAMYWYRQDPGQGLRLIYYSQIVNDFQKGDIAEGYSVSREKKESFPLTVTSAQKNPTAFYLCASSIVERGGVGAQYFGPGTRLTVL.

V and J are TRBV11-2 and TRBJ2-5; TRBD2 aligns across 16 bases. Germline V gene lookup returns CDR1 SGHAT and CDR2 FQNNGV. V shed 5 bases, J shed 5 bases, and the junction held 5 bases outside the gene matches. The CDR3 runs 16 residues. The CDR3 reads CASSLGLAGGPETQYF. CDR3 coding DNA: TGTGCCAGCAGCCTGGGACTAGCGGGAGGGCCGGAGACCCAGTACTTC.

The V gene is TRBV4-1, the J gene TRBJ2-6; 10 bases map to TRBD1. CDR1 and CDR2 (germline): MGHRA, YSYEKL. The J segment lost 2 bases and the V segment lost 4 bases, leaving 5 bases of the junction unmatched. This CDR3 has 17 amino acids. CDR3: CASSPGQGDAGANVLTF. DNA of the CDR3: TGCGCCAGCAGCCCCGGACAGGGGGACGCTGGGGCCAACGTCCTGACTTTC.

The V and J genes are TRBV5-1 and TRBJ1-4; no clear D gene. Germline CDR1 reads SGHRS; CDR2 reads YFSETQ. The V end was cut by 3 bases, the J end by 7 bases, with 7 bases between. The CDR3 has 12 amino acids. The CDR3 bases are TGCGCCAGCAGCTCGGGAGGTGAAAAACTGTTTTTT. Its translation: CASSSGGEKLFF. The full variable domain, with the rest looked up from reference TRBV5-1 and TRBJ1-4, is KAGVTQTPRYLIKTRGQQVTLSCSPISGHRSVSWYQQTPGQGLQFLFEYFSETQRNKGNFPGRFSGRQFSNSRSEMNVSTLELGDSALYLCASSSGGEKLFFGSGTQLSVL.

The gene calls are TRBV19 and TRBJ2-2, with 12 nucleotides matching TRBD2. The CDR3 is 21 amino acids. V gave up 1 base and J gave up 0 bases; unmatched junction bases: 12. Germline CDR1 and CDR2: LNHDA and SQIVND (reference sequence). The CDR3 spells CASSIAKKPSGRGTNTGELFF. CDR3 DNA: TGTGCCAGTAGTATAGCTAAAAAGCCTAGCGGGAGGGGCACGAACACCGGGGAGCTGTTTTTT. Together with reference TRBV19 and TRBJ2-2, the CDR3 gives the full variable domain: DGGITQSPKYLFRKEGQNVTLSCEQNLNHDAMYWYRQDPGQGLRLIYYSQIVNDFQKGDIAEGYSVSREKKESFPLTVTSAQKNPTAFYLCASSIAKKPSGRGTNTGELFFGEGSRLTVL.

This chain connects TRBV6-5 to TRBJ1-2; D gene uncertain. Germline lookup yields CDR1 MNHEY and CDR2 SVGAGI. V lost 2 bases to trimming and J lost 7 bases, with 8 bases between them. CDR3 length: 12 amino acids. The DNA of the CDR3 is TGTGCCAGCAGTTACCTCGGACTTGGCTACACCTTC. Translated: CASSYLGLGYTF.

The chain uses TRBV4-3 and TRBJ2-2, with D tentatively TRBD2 (6 bases). From germline, CDR1 is LGHNA and CDR2 YSLEER. Deletions cut 4 bases from V and 1 base from J, with 13 bases between. CDR3 length equals 16 residues. The CDR3 DNA sequence: TGCGCCAGCAGCCGGGAAGGAGGGCAGAACACCGGGGAGCTGTTTTTT. Translated: CASSREGGQNTGELFF.